The clone carrying this T cell receptor (beta chain) has only a few counts. What it binds is unknown. A read error is possible here, since a much larger clone lies one base away. The CDR3 sequence is 17 residues long. Trimming at V came to 0 bases and at J to 1 base, leaving 7 bases not matched to a gene. Germline CDR1 reads SGHRS; CDR2 reads YFSETQ. Researchers barred patients who had uncontrolled infection, other autoimmune disease, pregnancy or lactation. Based on clinical symptoms, serum thyroxine and TRAb, thyroid ultrasound and orbital computed tomography, diagnoses were reached. This sample stems from a study of T cells in Graves' hyperthyroidism and ophthalmopathy. Study-wide results and caveats: Prediction of ophthalmopathy progression came a median around 6.1 months pre-onset. In blood, most of the thyroid clonotypes expanded above 0.001 were also present.

What was amplified from RNA transcripts were TCR beta CDR3 regions. Researchers ran a first-round RT-PCR on the TCR CDR3 using the HTBI primer set. TCRdb passed the multiplex PCR reads through MiXCR, listing each CDR3 protein once. Seen here are a few hundred thousand distinct CDR3 sequences, 35% to 55% observed once, and the top ten hold around 19%. The specimen sequenced was peripheral blood or thyroid tissue (not recorded which). The source is an adult woman with Graves' disease, either hyperthyroidism or ophthalmopathy (not recorded which). The V gene is TRBV5-1, the J gene TRBJ2-7, with 10 bases aligning to TRBD2. The CDR3 region is CASSLDGAGGRSYEQYF. CDR3 in DNA: TGCGCCAGCAGCTTGGACGGAGCGGGAGGGAGATCCTACGAGCAGTACTTC.